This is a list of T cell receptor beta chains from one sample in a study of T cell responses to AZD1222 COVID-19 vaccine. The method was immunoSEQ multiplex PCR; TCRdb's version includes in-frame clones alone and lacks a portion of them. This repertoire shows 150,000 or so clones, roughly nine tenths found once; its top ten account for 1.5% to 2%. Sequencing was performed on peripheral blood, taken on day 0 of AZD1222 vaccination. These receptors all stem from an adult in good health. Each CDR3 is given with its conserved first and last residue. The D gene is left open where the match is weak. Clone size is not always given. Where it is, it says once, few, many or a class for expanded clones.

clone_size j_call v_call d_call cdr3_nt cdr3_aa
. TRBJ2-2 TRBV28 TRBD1 TGTGCCAGCAGTTTATTTCCAGGGACAGGGCATAAAACCGGGGAGCTGTTTTTT CASSLFPGTGHKTGELFF
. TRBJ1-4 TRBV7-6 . TGTGCCAGCAGCTTAGCCCCCTCAGGGACTGCAACTAATGAAAAACTGTTTTTT CASSLAPSGTATNEKLFF
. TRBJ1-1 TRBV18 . TGTGCCAGCTCACCACGGACTGACTACACTGAAGCTTTCTTT CASSPRTDYTEAFF
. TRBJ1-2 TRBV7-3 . TGTGCCAGCAGCCCCTCCAGTGGGATGGGCTATGGCTACACCTTC CASSPSSGMGYGYTF
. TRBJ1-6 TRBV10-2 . TGCGCCAGCAGTGAGTCGGTCGGGGTCGTTTCACCCCTCCACTTT CASSESVGVVSPLHF
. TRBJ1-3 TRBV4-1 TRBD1 TGCGCCAGCAGCCACCCGGGACAGAGCTCTGGAAACACCATATATTTT CASSHPGQSSGNTIYF
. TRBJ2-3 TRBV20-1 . TGCAGTGCTAGATCTTTGGATACGCAGTATTTT CSARSLDTQYF
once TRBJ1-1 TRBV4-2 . TGTGCCAGCAGTTCCACGGGGGCGAACACTGAAGCTTTCTTT CASSSTGANTEAFF
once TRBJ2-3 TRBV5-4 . TGTGCCAGCATCATGGGGGATACGCAGTATTTT CASIMGDTQYF
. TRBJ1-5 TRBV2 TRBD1 TGTGCCAGCAGCTCTAATAGGGGACAGAATCAGCCCCAGCATTTT CASSSNRGQNQPQHF
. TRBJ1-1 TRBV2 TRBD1 TGTGCCAGCAGTGAGGGGCGAGGACAGGTGGACACTGAAGCTTTCTTT CASSEGRGQVDTEAFF
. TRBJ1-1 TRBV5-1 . TGCGCCAGCAGCTTGGCCAGTTACACTGAAGCTTTCTTT CASSLASYTEAFF
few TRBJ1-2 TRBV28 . TGTGCCAGCAGTCTCGGGGGCGGCGCGCAGGGCTACACCTTC CASSLGGGAQGYTF
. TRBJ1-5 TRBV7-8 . TGTGCCAGCAGCTTAGGGGTCGGGTCAGGGGACCAGCATTTT CASSLGVGSGDQHF
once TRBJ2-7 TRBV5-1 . TGCGCCAGCAGCTTGGTATCAGACAACTCCTACGAGCAGTACTTC CASSLVSDNSYEQYF
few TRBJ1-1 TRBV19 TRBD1 TGTGCCAGTAGTATACCCGGGACAGGGAACACTGAAGCTTTCTTT CASSIPGTGNTEAFF